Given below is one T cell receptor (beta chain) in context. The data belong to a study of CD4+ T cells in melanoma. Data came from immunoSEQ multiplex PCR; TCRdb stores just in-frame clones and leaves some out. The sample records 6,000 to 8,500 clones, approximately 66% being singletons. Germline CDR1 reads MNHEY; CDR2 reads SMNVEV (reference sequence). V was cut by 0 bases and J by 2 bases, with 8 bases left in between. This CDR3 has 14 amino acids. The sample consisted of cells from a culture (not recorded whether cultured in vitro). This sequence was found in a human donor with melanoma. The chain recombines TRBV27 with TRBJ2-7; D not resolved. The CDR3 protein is CASSLSGYPYEQYF. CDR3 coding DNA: TGTGCCAGCAGTTTATCAGGGTACCCCTACGAGCAGTACTTC.